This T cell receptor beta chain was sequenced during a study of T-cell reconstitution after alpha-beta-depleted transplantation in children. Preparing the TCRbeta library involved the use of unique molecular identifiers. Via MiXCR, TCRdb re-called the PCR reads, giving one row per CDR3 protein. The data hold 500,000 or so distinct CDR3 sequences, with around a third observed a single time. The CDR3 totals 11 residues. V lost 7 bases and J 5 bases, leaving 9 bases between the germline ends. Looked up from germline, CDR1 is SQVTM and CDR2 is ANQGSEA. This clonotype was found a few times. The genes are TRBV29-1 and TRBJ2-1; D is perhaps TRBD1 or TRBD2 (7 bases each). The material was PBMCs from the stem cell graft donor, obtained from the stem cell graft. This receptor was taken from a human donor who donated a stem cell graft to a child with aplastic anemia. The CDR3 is CSAGGDNEQFF. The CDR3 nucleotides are TGCAGCGCAGGGGGGGACAATGAGCAGTTCTTC.